Below, 8 T cell receptor beta chains from the same sample are listed, as sequenced in a study of T cells in Graves' hyperthyroidism and ophthalmopathy. Using RNA transcripts as the source, TCR beta CDR3 regions were amplified. In the first-round RT-PCR of the TCR CDR3, the HTBI primer set was used. TCRdb redid the calling of the multiplex PCR reads with MiXCR, one entry per CDR3 protein. Of hundreds of thousands of distinct CDR3 sequences in the sample, about 43% were seen once. The material sequenced was peripheral blood or thyroid tissue (not recorded which). The receptors shown here come from a woman younger than 30 with Graves' hyperthyroidism.

At least ten counts were recorded for this clonotype. The rearrangement joins TRBV6-5 to TRBJ1-4, with D perhaps TRBD1 (5 bases). The CDR3 has 13 residues. V gave up 0 bases and J gave up 7 bases, with 6 bases separating them. Germline V lookup: CDR1 MNHEY, CDR2 SVGAGI. The CDR3 DNA reads TGTGCCAGCAGTTACTCAGGGGTTGAAAAACTGTTTTTT. Protein sequence: CASSYSGVEKLFF.

This clonotype was detected only a few times. At one end, the junction sequence differs from germline, possibly due to a read error. The rearrangement links TRBV7-1 to TRBJ2-7; tentatively, D is TRBD2 (6 bases). TRBV7-1 is marked as an open reading frame, function uncertain. This CDR3 region has 14 residues. The CDR3 DNA sequence: TGTGCCAGCAGCGCAGCCGGGGACTTCTACGAGCAGTACTTC. It codes for CASSAAGDFYEQYF.

This clonotype occurred a few times. This chain uses TRBV7-2 with TRBJ2-5; 9 nucleotides match TRBD1. After removal of 5 bases from V and 2 bases from J, the junction contained 9 bases not matched to a gene. Germline V gene data show CDR1 as SGHTA and CDR2 as FQGNSA. This CDR3 has 16 residues. This chain's CDR3 is CASSQDDDRGQETQYF. The CDR3 bases are TGTGCCAGCAGCCAAGATGACGACAGGGGGCAAGAGACCCAGTACTTC.

This clonotype was observed many times. The rearrangement links TRBV7-9 to TRBJ1-4; D is perhaps TRBD1 (5 bases). This CDR3 has 14 residues. V was pared by 5 bases and J by 6 bases, with 13 bases between. Germline V CDR1 and CDR2: SEHNR, FQNEAQ (reference sequence). The CDR3 region is CASSPTVKDEKLFF. Here the CDR3 DNA reads TGTGCCAGCAGCCCGACAGTGAAGGATGAAAAACTGTTTTTT. The full variable domain, with the rest looked up from reference TRBV7-9 and TRBJ1-4, is DTGVSQNPRHKITKRGQNVTFRCDPISEHNRLYWYRQTLGQGPEFLTYFQNEAQLEKSRLLSDRFSAERPKGSFSTLEIQRTEQGDSAMYLCASSPTVKDEKLFFGSGTQLSVL.

The sample holds many counts of this clonotype. The CDR3 region is CSGEDRVNTEAFF. The CDR3 nucleotides are TGCAGCGGAGAGGACAGGGTGAACACTGAAGCTTTCTTT. The rearrangement uses TRBV29-1 and TRBJ1-1, with 8 bases identical to TRBD1. Germline CDR1 and CDR2: SQVTM and ANQGSEA. Unmatched junction bases numbered 4, after V lost 7 bases and J lost 0 bases. This CDR3 comprises 13 residues.

This sequence joins TRBV27 and TRBJ1-1, with TRBD1 matching 12 bases. The CDR3 has 17 residues. Per germline, CDR1 MNHEY and CDR2 SMNVEV (reference sequence). The ends lost 1 base at V and 1 base at J; junction bases unmatched: 4. The CDR3 nucleotides are TGTGCCAGCAGTTTATTACGGGACAGGGGGCAGAACACTGAAGCTTTCTTT. Amino acids: CASSLLRDRGQNTEAFF.

This clonotype was detected ten times or more. The J gene is TRBJ1-2, the V gene TRBV29-1; 11 bases map to TRBD1. V shed 3 bases, J shed 5 bases, and the junction held 5 bases outside the gene matches. The CDR3 is 14 residues long. Germline CDR1 reads SQVTM; CDR2 reads ANQGSEA. CDR3 in DNA: TGCAGCGTTGATCCGGGACAGGGGGAATATGGCTACACCTTC. This translates into CSVDPGQGEYGYTF. The whole variable domain, filled in from reference TRBV29-1 and TRBJ1-2, reads SAVISQKPSRDICQRGTSLTIQCQVDSQVTMMFWYRQQPGQSLTLIATANQGSEATYESGFVIDKFPISRPNLTFSTLTVSNMSPEDSSIYLCSVDPGQGEYGYTFGSGTRLTVV.

The chain has TRBV7-9 and TRBJ1-2; no firm D call. The CDR3 is made up of 13 amino acids. The germline CDR1 and CDR2 sequences are SEHNR and FQNEAQ (reference sequence). Trimming removed 3 bases from V and 11 bases from J, with 16 bases in between. The CDR3 DNA is TGTGCCAGCAGCTTGGCCCAGGATGGTGGGTACACCTTC. Protein sequence: CASSLAQDGGYTF.